Sequencing of this TCR beta chain was carried out in a study of blood T cell repertoires in COVID-19. Trimming at V came to 5 bases and at J to 6 bases, leaving 5 bases not matched to a gene. The CDR3 is 14 amino acids. CDR1 ENHRY and CDR2 SYGVKD come from the germline V gene. Method: immunoSEQ multiplex PCR; TCRdb's copy keeps in-frame clones and lacks some. The sample lists tens of thousands of clones, just over 85% occurring once. This chain connects TRBV10-3 to TRBJ2-2, with 8 positions matching TRBD1. The sample was peripheral blood. The sequence was collected from a human donor in a cohort sampled during active COVID-19. The CDR3 nucleotides are TGTGCCATCAGTCCAACAGGGGGGTCCGGGGAGCTGTTTTTT. Translating it yields CAISPTGGSGELFF.